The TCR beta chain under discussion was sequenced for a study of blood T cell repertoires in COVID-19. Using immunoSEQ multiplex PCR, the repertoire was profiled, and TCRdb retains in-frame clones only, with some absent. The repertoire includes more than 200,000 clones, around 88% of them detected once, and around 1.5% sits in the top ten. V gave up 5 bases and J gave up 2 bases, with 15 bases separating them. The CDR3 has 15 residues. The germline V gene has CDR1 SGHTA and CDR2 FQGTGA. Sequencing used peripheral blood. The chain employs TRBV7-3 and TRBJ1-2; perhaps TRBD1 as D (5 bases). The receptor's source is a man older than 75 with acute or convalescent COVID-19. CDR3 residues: CASSPRVGGNYGYTF. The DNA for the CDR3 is TGTGCCAGCAGCCCCCGGGTGGGGGGAAACTATGGCTACACCTTC.